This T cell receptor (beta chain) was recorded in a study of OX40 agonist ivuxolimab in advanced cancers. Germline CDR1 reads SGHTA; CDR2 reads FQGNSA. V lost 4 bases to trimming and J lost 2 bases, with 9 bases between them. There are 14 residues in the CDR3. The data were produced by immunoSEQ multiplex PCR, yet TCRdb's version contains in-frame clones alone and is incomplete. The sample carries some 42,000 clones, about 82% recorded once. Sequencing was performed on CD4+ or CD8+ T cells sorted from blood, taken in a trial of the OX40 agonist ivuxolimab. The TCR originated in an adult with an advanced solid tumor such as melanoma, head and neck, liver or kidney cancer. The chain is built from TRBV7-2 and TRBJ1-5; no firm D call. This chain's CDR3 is CASSSPTGNQPQHF. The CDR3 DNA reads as TGTGCCAGCAGCTCACCGACGGGCAATCAGCCCCAGCATTTT.